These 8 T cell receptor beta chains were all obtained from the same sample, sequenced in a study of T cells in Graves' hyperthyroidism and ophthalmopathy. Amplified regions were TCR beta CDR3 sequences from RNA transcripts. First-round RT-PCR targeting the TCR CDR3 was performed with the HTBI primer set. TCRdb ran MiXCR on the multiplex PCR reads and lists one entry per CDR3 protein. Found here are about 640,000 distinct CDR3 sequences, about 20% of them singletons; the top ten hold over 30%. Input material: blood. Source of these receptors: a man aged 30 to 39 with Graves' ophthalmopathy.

The CDR3, as DNA: TGCAGCGTTGAAGACTCGGGAAAGGGTGAGCAGTTCTTC. Translated, it gives CSVEDSGKGEQFF. The chain carries TRBV29-1 and TRBJ2-1; a weak D match, TRBD2 (5 bases). V lost 0 bases and J 9 bases, leaving 12 bases between the germline ends. The germline V gene has CDR1 SQVTM and CDR2 ANQGSEA. CDR3 size: 13 residues.

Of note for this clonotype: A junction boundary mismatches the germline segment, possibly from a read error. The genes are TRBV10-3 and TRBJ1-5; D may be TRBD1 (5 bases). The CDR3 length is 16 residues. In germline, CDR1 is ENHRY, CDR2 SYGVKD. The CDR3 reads CAISERGGEGNQPRHF. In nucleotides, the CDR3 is TGTGCCATCAGTGAGCGTGGGGGGGAAGGCAATCAGCCCCGGCATTTT.

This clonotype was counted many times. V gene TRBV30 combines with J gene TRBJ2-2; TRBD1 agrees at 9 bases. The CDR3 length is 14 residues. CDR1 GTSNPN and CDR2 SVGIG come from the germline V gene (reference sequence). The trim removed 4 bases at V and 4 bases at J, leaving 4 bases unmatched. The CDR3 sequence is CAWKRTGATGELFF. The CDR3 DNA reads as TGTGCCTGGAAGCGGACAGGGGCCACCGGGGAGCTGTTTTTT.

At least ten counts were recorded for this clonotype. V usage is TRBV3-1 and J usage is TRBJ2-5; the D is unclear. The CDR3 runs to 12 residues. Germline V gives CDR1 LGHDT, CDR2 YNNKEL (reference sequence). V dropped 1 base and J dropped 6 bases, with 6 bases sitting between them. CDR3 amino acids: CASSQGDKTQYF. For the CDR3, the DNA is TGTGCCAGCAGCCAAGGCGACAAGACCCAGTACTTC.

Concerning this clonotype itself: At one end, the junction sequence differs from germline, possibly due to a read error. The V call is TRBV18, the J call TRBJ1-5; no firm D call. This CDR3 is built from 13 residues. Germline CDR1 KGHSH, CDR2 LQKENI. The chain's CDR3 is CAGSPGSNQPQHF. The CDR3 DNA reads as TGTGCCGGCTCACCCGGTAGTAATCAGCCCCAGCATTTT.

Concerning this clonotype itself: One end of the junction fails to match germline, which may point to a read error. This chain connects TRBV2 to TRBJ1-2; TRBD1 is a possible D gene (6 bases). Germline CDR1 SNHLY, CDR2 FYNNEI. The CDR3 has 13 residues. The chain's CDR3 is CASREGSGEGCTF. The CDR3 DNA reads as TGTGCCAGCAGAGAAGGGTCAGGGGAAGGCTGCACCTTC.

The CDR3 loop reads CAWRSGTGRGYTF. DNA for the CDR3: TGTGCCTGGAGATCCGGGACAGGTCGAGGCTACACCTTC. The chain employs TRBV30 and TRBJ1-2, with 8 positions matching TRBD1. CDR1 is GTSNPN, CDR2 SVGIG, per germline (reference sequence). The CDR3 is 13 residues long. V shed 3 bases, J shed 8 bases, and the junction held 8 bases outside the gene matches.

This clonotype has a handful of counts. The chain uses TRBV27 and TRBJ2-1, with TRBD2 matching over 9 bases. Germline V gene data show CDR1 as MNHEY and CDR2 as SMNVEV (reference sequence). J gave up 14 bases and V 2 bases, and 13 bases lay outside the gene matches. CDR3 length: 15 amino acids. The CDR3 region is CASSLLGPSGDLEFF. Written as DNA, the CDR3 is TGTGCCAGCAGTTTACTGGGTCCTAGCGGGGACTTAGAGTTCTTC.